This T cell receptor (beta chain) is from a study of blood T cell repertoires in COVID-19. In germline, CDR1 is SGHAT, CDR2 FQNNGV. V dropped 5 bases and J dropped 4 bases, with 9 bases sitting between them. The CDR3 length is 13 residues. Authors' analysis steps: How many nucleated cells were present was estimated from reference gene primer amplification. Clones were sequenced by immunoSEQ multiplex PCR, and TCRdb holds only the in-frame ones, with some missing. V and J calls and clone size come straight from that table; D and trimming were deduced from the DNA. The table has about 190,000 clones, less than 80% seen once.

The TCR comes from a woman in her forties or fifties with acute or convalescent COVID-19. The sample comprised peripheral blood. The chain couples TRBV11-2 to TRBJ1-5; perhaps TRBD1 as D (5 bases). The CDR3 sequence: CASSNRLNQPQHF. In nucleotides, the CDR3 is TGTGCCAGCAGCAACAGGTTAAATCAGCCCCAGCATTTT.